The clone carrying this T cell receptor beta chain has at least ten counts. The sample originates from a study of T-cell reconstitution after alpha-beta-depleted transplantation in children. During its preparation, the TCRbeta library received unique molecular identifiers. TCRdb processed the PCR reads anew with MiXCR; each CDR3 protein has one entry. Among approximately 270,000 distinct CDR3 sequences, more than 9% were seen once, and the ten largest hold roughly a tenth. Trimming removed 6 bases at V and 0 bases at J, with 11 bases between. Germline values: CDR1 MDHEN, CDR2 SYDVKM. This CDR3 has 14 amino acids.

The chain recombines TRBV28 with TRBJ1-1; a possible D gene is TRBD1 (5 bases). The receptor comes from a human donor who donated a stem cell graft to a child with SCID. The sequences come from PBMCs from the stem cell graft donor, collected from the stem cell graft. CDR3 region: CASRETAMNTEAFF. The CDR3 coding sequence is TGTGCCAGCAGGGAGACAGCGATGAACACTGAAGCTTTCTTT.